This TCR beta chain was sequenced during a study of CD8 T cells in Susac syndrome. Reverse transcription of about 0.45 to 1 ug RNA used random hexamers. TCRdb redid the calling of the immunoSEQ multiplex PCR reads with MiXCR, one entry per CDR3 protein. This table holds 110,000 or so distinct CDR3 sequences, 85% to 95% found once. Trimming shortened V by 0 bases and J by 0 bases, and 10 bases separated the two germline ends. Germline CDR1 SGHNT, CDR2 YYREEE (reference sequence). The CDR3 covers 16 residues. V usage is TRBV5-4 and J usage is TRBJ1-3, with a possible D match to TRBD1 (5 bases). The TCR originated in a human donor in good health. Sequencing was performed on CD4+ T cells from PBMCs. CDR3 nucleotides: TGTGCCAGCAGCTTGGTCGGGGCGAGCTCTGGAAACACCATATATTTT. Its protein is CASSLVGASSGNTIYF. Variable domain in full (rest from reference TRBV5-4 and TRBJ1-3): ETGVTQSPTHLIKTRGQQVTLRCSSQSGHNTVSWYQQALGQGPQFIFQYYREEENGRGNFPPRFSGLQFPNYSSELNVNALELDDSALYLCASSLVGASSGNTIYFGEGSWLTVV.